This T cell receptor beta chain was profiled in a study of blood T cell repertoires in COVID-19. Germline V CDR1 and CDR2: SGHRS, YFSETQ. The ends lost 3 bases at V and 0 bases at J; junction bases unmatched: 0. The CDR3 is 15 amino acids. About this clone itself: The same CDR3 can be traced to other DNA sequences in this sample.

Per the authors' pipeline: The assay estimated nucleated cells by amplifying reference gene primers. Produced via immunoSEQ multiplex PCR; TCRdb's table is partial and in-frame only. Clone size and V and J calls were adopted from that table, with D and trimming inferred from the DNA. Counted here are some 130,000 clones, 81% occurring once; the ten biggest clones make up almost 8.5%. The source is a woman aged 60-75 years with active or convalescent COVID-19. The chain joins TRBV5-1 to TRBJ2-2; 9 bases match TRBD2. The sequencing input was peripheral blood. Here the CDR3 DNA reads TGCGCCAGCAGCTCTAGCGGGACGAACACCGGGGAGCTGTTTTTT. Its translation is CASSSSGTNTGELFF.